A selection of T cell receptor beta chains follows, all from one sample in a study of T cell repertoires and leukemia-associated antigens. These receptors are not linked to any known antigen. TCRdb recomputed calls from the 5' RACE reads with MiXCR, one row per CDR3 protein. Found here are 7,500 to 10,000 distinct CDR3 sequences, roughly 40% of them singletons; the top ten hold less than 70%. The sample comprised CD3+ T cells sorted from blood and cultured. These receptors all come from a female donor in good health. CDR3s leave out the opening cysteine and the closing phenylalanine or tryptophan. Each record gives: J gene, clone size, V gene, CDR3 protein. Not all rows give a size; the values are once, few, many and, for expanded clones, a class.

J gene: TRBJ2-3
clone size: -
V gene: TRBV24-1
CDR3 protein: ATCDTGGAVDTQY

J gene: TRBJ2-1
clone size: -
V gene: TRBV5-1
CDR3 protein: ASFGGTRAYNEQF

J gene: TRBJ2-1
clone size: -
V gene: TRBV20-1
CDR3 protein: SARASDPTHYNEQF

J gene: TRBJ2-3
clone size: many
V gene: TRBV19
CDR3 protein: ASSIGGGARDTQY

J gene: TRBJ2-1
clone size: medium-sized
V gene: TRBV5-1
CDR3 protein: ASSWTGGHNEQF

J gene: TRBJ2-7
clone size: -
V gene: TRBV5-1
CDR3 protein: ASNPEAGGPYEQY

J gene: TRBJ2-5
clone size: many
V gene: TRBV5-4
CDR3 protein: ASSPIGLAVQETQY

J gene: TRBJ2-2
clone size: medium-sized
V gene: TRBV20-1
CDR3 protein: SAGTSGNSPGELF

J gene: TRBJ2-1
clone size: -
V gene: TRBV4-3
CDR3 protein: ASSQEPREDAKDNEQF

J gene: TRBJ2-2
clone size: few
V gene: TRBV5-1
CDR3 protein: ASIAENTGELF

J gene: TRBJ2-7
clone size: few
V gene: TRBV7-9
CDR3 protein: ASSLAQASYEQY

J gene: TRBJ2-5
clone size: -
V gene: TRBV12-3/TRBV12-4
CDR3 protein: ASSLPVLGTEETQY

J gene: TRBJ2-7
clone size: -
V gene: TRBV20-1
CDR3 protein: SAVGGGKSQNEQY

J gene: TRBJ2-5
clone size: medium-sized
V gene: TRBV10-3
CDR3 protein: AISEARDSQETQY

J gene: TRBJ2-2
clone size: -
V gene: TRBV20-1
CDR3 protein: SARGASHTGELF

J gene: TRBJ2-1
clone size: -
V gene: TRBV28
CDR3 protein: ASRQMVNEQF

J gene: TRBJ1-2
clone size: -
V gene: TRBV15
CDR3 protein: ATSRDRVYGYT

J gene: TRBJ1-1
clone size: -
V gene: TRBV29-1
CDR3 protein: SGKTSNTEAF

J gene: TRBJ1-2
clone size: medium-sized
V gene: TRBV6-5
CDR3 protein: ASSRAGIYGYT

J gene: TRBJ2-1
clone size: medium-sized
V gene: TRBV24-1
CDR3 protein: ATSGSGRVGNEQF